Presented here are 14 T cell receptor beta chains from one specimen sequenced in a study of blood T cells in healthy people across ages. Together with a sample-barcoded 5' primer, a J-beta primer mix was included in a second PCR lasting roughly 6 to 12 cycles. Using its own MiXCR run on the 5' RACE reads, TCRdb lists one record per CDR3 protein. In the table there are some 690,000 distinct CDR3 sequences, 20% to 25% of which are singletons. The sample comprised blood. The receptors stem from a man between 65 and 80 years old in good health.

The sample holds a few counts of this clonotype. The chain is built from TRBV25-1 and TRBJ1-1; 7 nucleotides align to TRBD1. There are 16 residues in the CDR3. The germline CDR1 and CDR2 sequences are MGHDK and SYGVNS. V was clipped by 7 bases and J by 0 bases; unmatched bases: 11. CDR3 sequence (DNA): TGTGCCAGCACCCCTCCGACAGGGTCCCTGAACACTGAAGCTTTCTTT. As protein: CASTPPTGSLNTEAFF.

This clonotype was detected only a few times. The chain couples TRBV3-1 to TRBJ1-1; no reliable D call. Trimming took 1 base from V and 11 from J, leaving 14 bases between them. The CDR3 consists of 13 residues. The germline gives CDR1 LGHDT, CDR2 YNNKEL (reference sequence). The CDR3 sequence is CASSQGAGEKAFF. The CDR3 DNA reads TGTGCCAGCAGCCAAGGGGCCGGTGAAAAGGCTTTCTTT.

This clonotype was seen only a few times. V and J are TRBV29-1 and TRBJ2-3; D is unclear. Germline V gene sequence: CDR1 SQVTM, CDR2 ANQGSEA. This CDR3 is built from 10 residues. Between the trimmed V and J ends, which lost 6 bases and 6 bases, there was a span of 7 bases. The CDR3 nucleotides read TGCAGCGTCCGCTTGGATACGCAGTATTTT. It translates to CSVRLDTQYF.

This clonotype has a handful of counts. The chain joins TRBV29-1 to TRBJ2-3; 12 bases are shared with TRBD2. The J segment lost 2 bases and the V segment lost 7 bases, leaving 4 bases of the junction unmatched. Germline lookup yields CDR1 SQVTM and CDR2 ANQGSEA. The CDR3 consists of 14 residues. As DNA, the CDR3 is TGCAGCGCAGGACTAGCGGGAACCACAGATACGCAGTATTTT. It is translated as CSAGLAGTTDTQYF.

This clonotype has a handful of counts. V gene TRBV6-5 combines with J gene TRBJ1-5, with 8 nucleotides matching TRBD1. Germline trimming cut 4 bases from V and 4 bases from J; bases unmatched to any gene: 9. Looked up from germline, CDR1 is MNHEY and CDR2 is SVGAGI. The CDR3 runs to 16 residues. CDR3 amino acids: CASSLTRQGLNQPQHF. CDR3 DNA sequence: TGTGCCAGCAGTTTAACCCGACAGGGGCTAAATCAGCCCCAGCATTTT.

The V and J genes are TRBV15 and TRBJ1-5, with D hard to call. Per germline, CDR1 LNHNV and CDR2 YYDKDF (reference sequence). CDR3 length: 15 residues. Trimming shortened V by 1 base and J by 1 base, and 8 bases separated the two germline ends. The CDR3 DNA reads TGTGCCACCAGCAGAGTCGGGGTGAGCAATCAGCCCCAGCATTTT. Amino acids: CATSRVGVSNQPQHF.

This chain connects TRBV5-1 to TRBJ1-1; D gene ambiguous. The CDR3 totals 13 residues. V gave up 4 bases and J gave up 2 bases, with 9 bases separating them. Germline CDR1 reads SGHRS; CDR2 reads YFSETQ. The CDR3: CASSTEANTEAFF. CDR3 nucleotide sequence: TGCGCCAGCAGCACAGAGGCAAACACTGAAGCTTTCTTT.

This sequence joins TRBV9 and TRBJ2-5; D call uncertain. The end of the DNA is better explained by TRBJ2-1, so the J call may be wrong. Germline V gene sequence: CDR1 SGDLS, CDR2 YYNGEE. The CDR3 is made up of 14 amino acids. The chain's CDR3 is CASSVSAVDNEQFF. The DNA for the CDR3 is TGTGCCAGCAGCGTCTCGGCCGTCGACAATGAGCAGTTCTTC.

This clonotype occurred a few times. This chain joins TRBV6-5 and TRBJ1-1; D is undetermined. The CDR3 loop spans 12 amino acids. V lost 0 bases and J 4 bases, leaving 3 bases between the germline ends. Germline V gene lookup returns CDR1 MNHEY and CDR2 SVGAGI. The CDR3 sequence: CASSYSATEAFF. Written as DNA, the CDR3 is TGTGCCAGCAGTTACTCGGCCACTGAAGCTTTCTTT.

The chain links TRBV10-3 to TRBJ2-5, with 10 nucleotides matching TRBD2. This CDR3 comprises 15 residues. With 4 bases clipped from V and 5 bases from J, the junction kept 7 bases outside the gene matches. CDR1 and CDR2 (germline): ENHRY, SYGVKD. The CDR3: CAISGSSGSEETQYF. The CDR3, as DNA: TGTGCCATCAGTGGTTCTAGCGGGAGTGAGGAGACCCAGTACTTC.

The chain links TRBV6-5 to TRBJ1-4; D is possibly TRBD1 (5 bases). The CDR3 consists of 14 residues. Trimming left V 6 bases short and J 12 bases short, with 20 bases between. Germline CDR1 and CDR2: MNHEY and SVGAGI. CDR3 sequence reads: CASRTGPASEELFF. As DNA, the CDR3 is TGTGCCAGCAGAACGGGACCGGCGAGCGAAGAACTGTTTTTT.

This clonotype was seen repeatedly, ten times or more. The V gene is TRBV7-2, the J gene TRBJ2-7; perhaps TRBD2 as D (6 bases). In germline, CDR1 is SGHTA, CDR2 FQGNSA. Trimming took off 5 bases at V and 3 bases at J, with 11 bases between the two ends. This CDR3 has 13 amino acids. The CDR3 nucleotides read TGTGCCAGCAGCCTATCCGGGGGCTACGAGCAGTACTTC. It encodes CASSLSGGYEQYF.

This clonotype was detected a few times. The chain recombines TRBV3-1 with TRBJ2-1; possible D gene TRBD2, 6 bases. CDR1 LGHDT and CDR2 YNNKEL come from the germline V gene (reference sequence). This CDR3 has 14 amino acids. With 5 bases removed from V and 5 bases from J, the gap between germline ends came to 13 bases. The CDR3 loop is CASSTRDFNNEQFF. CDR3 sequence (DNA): TGTGCCAGCAGCACACGGGACTTCAACAATGAGCAGTTCTTC.

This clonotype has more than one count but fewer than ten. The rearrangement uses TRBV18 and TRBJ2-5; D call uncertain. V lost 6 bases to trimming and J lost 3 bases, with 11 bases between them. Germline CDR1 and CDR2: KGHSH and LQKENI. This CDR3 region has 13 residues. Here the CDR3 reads CASSRGKKETQYF. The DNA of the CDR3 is TGTGCCAGCTCCCGAGGAAAGAAAGAGACCCAGTACTTC.